A selection of T cell receptor beta chains follows, all from one sample in a study of cytomegalovirus exposure and HLA in healthy donors. The method was immunoSEQ multiplex PCR; TCRdb's version includes in-frame clones alone and lacks a portion of them. The table has roughly 90,000 clones, around 89% seen once; the top ten hold less than 2.5%. The sequencing input was PBMCs. These receptors were obtained from a man aged 18 to 29 in good health and CMV-seronegative. Each CDR3 is given with its conserved first and last residue. A D gene is named only where the DNA matches it firmly. Rows may omit the clone size; those that give it use once, few, many or a size class.

>.|TRBV2|17|.|TRBJ2-2
CATKIGQTGIGGGELFF
TGTGCCACGAAAATCGGACAGACGGGTATTGGGGGCGGGGAGCTGTTTTTT
>.|TRBV9|15|.|TRBJ2-1
CASSRTLGTNNEQFF
TGTGCCAGCAGCCGAACACTAGGAACAAACAATGAGCAGTTCTTC
>TRBD2|TRBV12-5|21|.|TRBJ2-1
CASGYVGGAGTSGRAVPEQFF
TGTGCTAGTGGTTATGTAGGGGGCGCGGGGACTAGCGGGAGGGCCGTCCCCGAGCAGTTCTTC
>.|TRBV7-2|14|.|TRBJ2-7
CASSLVSSRFEQYF
TGTGCCAGCAGCTTAGTGTCTAGCAGGTTCGAGCAGTACTTC
>TRBD2|TRBV9|14|.|TRBJ2-7
CASSAWGEGREQYF
TGTGCCAGCAGCGCCTGGGGGGAGGGACGCGAGCAGTACTTC
>TRBD1|TRBV9|13|.|TRBJ2-7
CASSVAQGDKQYF
TGTGCCAGCAGCGTAGCCCAGGGGGACAAGCAGTACTTC
>.|TRBV7-2|12|.|TRBJ1-5
CASSLDSQPQHF
TGTGCCAGCAGCTTAGACTCCCAGCCCCAGCATTTT
>.|TRBV2|14|few|TRBJ1-1
CASSPRGIGTEAFF
TGTGCCAGCAGCCCGCGGGGAATTGGCACTGAAGCTTTCTTT
>.|TRBV14|13|.|TRBJ1-1
CASSWGKTTEAFF
TGTGCCAGCAGCTGGGGCAAGACCACTGAAGCTTTCTTT
>.|TRBV19|13|.|TRBJ1-4
CASSEGGAALLFF
TGTGCCAGTAGTGAGGGTGGAGCAGCACTACTGTTTTTT
>TRBD2|TRBV7-9|15|.|TRBJ2-5
CASSLDGGRQETQYF
TGTGCCAGCAGCTTAGATGGCGGGAGGCAAGAGACCCAGTACTTC
>.|TRBV28|14|.|TRBJ1-1
CASRLGGMNTEAFF
TGTGCCAGCAGGCTCGGCGGCATGAACACTGAAGCTTTCTTT
>TRBD1|TRBV6-5|13|.|TRBJ2-7
CASGRDRDYEQYF
TGTGCCAGCGGCCGGGACAGAGACTACGAGCAGTACTTC
>.|TRBV7-7|11|.|TRBJ1-2
CASSLTRGYTF
TGTGCTAGCAGCTTAACGCGGGGCTACACCTTC
>TRBD1|TRBV19|15|.|TRBJ1-2
CASASSGTVVGSYTF
TGTGCCAGTGCGTCATCCGGGACAGTCGTAGGTAGCTACACCTTC
>TRBD2|TRBV28|14|.|TRBJ2-7
CASSLLGGRSEQYF
TGTGCCAGCAGTTTACTTGGCGGGAGGTCCGAGCAGTACTTC
>TRBD2|TRBV28|16|.|TRBJ2-1
CASSSAGETPYNEQFF
TGTGCCAGCAGCTCAGCGGGAGAGACTCCCTACAATGAGCAGTTCTTC
>TRBD2|TRBV19|16|.|TRBJ2-2
CASTFLAGQNTGELFF
TGTGCCAGCACTTTTCTAGCGGGCCAGAACACCGGGGAGCTGTTTTTT
>TRBD1|TRBV6-1|15|.|TRBJ1-4
CASANVAGGDEKLFF
TGTGCCAGTGCCAATGTGGCAGGGGGTGACGAAAAACTGTTTTTT
>TRBD1|TRBV18|15|.|TRBJ1-3
CASSPPDRAGNTIYF
TGTGCCAGCTCACCACCGGACAGGGCTGGAAACACCATATATTTT
>.|TRBV5-4|15|.|TRBJ1-1
CASSPGRNLNTEAFF
TGTGCCAGCAGCCCTGGCAGGAACCTAAACACTGAAGCTTTCTTT
>TRBD2|TRBV5-1|17|.|TRBJ2-1
CASSSGLAGVTYNEQFF
TGCGCCAGCAGCTCCGGACTAGCGGGAGTCACCTACAATGAGCAGTTCTTC
>TRBD1|TRBV7-9|14|.|TRBJ2-3
CASSPGQYSDTQYF
TGTGCCAGCAGCCCGGGACAGTACTCAGATACGCAGTATTTT
>.|TRBV11-2|17|.|TRBJ2-3
CASSYAKGAKDRDTQYF
TGTGCCAGCAGCTATGCCAAAGGGGCTAAAGACCGAGATACGCAGTATTTT
>.|TRBV4-1|14|once|TRBJ2-7
CASSQDPGSYEQYF
TGCGCCAGCAGCCAAGATCCGGGGTCCTACGAGCAGTACTTC
>TRBD2|TRBV9|16|.|TRBJ2-3
CASSPLGTSPVDTQYF
TGTGCCAGCAGCCCCTTGGGGACTAGCCCGGTAGATACGCAGTATTTT
>.|TRBV5-1|15|.|TRBJ1-4
CASSLALRSNEKLFF
TGCGCCAGCAGCTTGGCCCTGCGTAGTAATGAAAAACTGTTTTTT
>.|TRBV19|13|once|TRBJ1-2
CASNAGRGYGYTF
TGTGCCAGTAACGCGGGTCGTGGCTATGGCTACACCTTC
>.|TRBV19|13|.|TRBJ1-5
CASSQGSNQPQHF
TGTGCCAGCTCGCAGGGAAGCAATCAGCCCCAGCATTTT
>TRBD1|TRBV6-4|15|.|TRBJ1-4
CASSLGQGPNEKLFF
TGTGCCAGCAGTCTGGGACAGGGACCTAATGAAAAACTGTTTTTT
>TRBD2|TRBV5-1|15|.|TRBJ2-1
CASSGTSGSIDEQFF
TGCGCCAGCAGCGGGACTAGCGGGAGTATTGATGAGCAGTTCTTC
>.|TRBV21-1|16|.|TRBJ2-1
CASSKPLAGGPNEQFF
TGTGCCAGCAGCAAACCACTAGCGGGAGGGCCCAATGAGCAGTTCTTC
>TRBD1|TRBV4-2|17|.|TRBJ1-6
CASSQVPGGGDNSPLHF
TGTGCCAGCAGCCAAGTTCCAGGGGGCGGGGATAATTCACCCCTCCACTTT
>.|TRBV28|17|.|TRBJ1-2
CASSWGEQGLLSYGYTF
TGTGCCAGCAGTTGGGGTGAACAGGGTCTATTAAGCTATGGCTACACCTTC
>TRBD1|TRBV28|15|once|TRBJ2-7
CASRPSGQGAREQYF
TGTGCCAGCAGACCCAGTGGACAGGGGGCGCGCGAGCAGTACTTC
>.|TRBV5-5|14|.|TRBJ1-1
CASSLDSLNTEAFF
TGTGCCAGCAGCTTGGACAGCTTGAACACTGAAGCTTTCTTT
>.|TRBV5-1|15|.|TRBJ2-3
CASQLDGKGTDTQYF
TGCGCCAGTCAACTCGACGGGAAAGGCACAGATACGCAGTATTTT
>.|TRBV7-2|15|.|TRBJ1-3
CASSSRPGSGNTIYF
TGTGCCAGCAGCTCGCGCCCAGGGTCCGGAAACACCATATATTTT
>TRBD1|TRBV10-3|15|.|TRBJ2-7
CAISEPGGSSYEQYF
TGTGCCATCAGTGAACCAGGGGGTAGCTCCTACGAGCAGTACTTC
>.|TRBV7-9|16|.|TRBJ1-3
CASSLYQGKGGNTIYF
TGTGCCAGCAGCTTATACCAGGGGAAAGGTGGAAACACCATATATTTT
>TRBD1|TRBV5-1|18|.|TRBJ1-2
CASSLAGTGGAANYGYTF
TGCGCCAGCAGCTTGGCCGGGACAGGGGGCGCCGCTAACTATGGCTACACCTTC
>TRBD2|TRBV28|15|.|TRBJ2-1
CASRRAGGVADEQFF
TGTGCCAGCAGGAGAGCGGGAGGGGTTGCGGATGAGCAGTTCTTC
>TRBD2|TRBV13|15|.|TRBJ2-1
CASSLELAGYNEQFF
TGTGCCAGCAGCTTAGAACTAGCGGGGTACAATGAGCAGTTCTTC
>.|TRBV6-6|14|.|TRBJ1-5
CASTMDKSNQPQHF
TGTGCCAGCACCATGGACAAAAGCAATCAGCCCCAGCATTTT
>TRBD2|TRBV7-9|13|.|TRBJ2-1
CASSPLLAGALFF
TGTGCCAGCAGCCCCCTACTAGCGGGCGCCCTGTTCTTC
>.|TRBV7-9|15|.|TRBJ2-7
CASSLGSGKRGEQYF
TGTGCCAGCAGCTTAGGGAGCGGTAAACGAGGCGAGCAGTACTTC